This is a list of T cell receptor beta chains from one sample in a study of cytomegalovirus exposure and HLA in healthy donors. Profiling relied on immunoSEQ multiplex PCR, and the TCRdb table lists in-frame clones only, not all of them. The sample includes about 140,000 clones, about 89% of them seen just once. Material for sequencing was PBMCs. The source of these receptors is a man aged 18-30 years in good health and CMV-seronegative. CDR3s include the opening cysteine and the closing phenylalanine or tryptophan. D genes are given only for firm matches. Size is omitted from some rows. Given values are once, few, many or a class for expanded clones.

clone_size d_call j_call v_call cdr3_nt cdr3_aa
- TRBD1 TRBJ2-3 TRBV5-4 TGTGCCAGCAGCTTGGTTTCCGGGACAGGGGGAGGTACGCAGTATTTT CASSLVSGTGGGTQYF
once - TRBJ2-3 TRBV7-8 TGTGCCAGCAGCTTAGCGTGGGGAGGACACACAGATACGCAGTATTTT CASSLAWGGHTDTQYF
- - TRBJ1-2 TRBV9 TGTGCCAGCAGCGTAGGGGCCCAAGGAGGTGGCTACACCTTC CASSVGAQGGGYTF
- - TRBJ1-1 TRBV9 TGTGCCAGCAGCGTAGGTGGACAAAGGGGTAGGACTGAAGCTTTCTTT CASSVGGQRGRTEAFF
once - TRBJ1-1 TRBV4-3 TGCGCCAGCAGCCAAGAGGTGACAGAGAACACTGAAGCTTTCTTT CASSQEVTENTEAFF
once TRBD1 TRBJ1-5 TRBV7-6 TGTGCCAGCAGCTTAGAGGCAGGGGGCGACCAGCCCCAGCATTTT CASSLEAGGDQPQHF
- - TRBJ1-1 TRBV19 TGTGCCAGTAGTATCGAGGCAGGGGTGAACACTGAAGCTTTCTTT CASSIEAGVNTEAFF
- TRBD1 TRBJ2-7 TRBV6-1 TGTGCCAGCAGTGAGGTTGAAGGCAGGGGGCTCTACGAGCAGTACTTC CASSEVEGRGLYEQYF
- - TRBJ2-3 TRBV5-1 TGCGCCAGCAGCTTGGGAGATGTCGCAGATACGCAGTATTTT CASSLGDVADTQYF
- - TRBJ2-1 TRBV28 TGTGCCAGCAGTCTGACTTCCCTCAATGAGCAGTTCTTC CASSLTSLNEQFF
- - TRBJ2-7 TRBV9 TGTGCCAGCAGCGTAGGGAGTTACACCTACGAGCAGTACTTC CASSVGSYTYEQYF
- - TRBJ1-4 TRBV11-2 TGTGCCAGCAGCCCCGCCCACAGGGCAACTAATGAAAAACTGTTTTTT CASSPAHRATNEKLFF
- - TRBJ1-1 TRBV7-3 TGTGCCAGCAGCTTAGGACAGCTAGCCACTGAAGCTTTCTTT CASSLGQLATEAFF
- TRBD1 TRBJ2-6 TRBV5-4 TGTGCCAGCAGCAACCCGGGACAGGGTGCTGGGGCCAACGTCCTGACTTTC CASSNPGQGAGANVLTF
- TRBD2 TRBJ2-3 TRBV19 TGTGCCAGTAGTATAGATAAGGGACTAGGCACAGATACGCAGTATTTT CASSIDKGLGTDTQYF
- TRBD2 TRBJ2-5 TRBV7-9 TGTGCCAGCAGCTCACCGGGACTAGCGGCCCAAGAGACCCAGTACTTC CASSSPGLAAQETQYF